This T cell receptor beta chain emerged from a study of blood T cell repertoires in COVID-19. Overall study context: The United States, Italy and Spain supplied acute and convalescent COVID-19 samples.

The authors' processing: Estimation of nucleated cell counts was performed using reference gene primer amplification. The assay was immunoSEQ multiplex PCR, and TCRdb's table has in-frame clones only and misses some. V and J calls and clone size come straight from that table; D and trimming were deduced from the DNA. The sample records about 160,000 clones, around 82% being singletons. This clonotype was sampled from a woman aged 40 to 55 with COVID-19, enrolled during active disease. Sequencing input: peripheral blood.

The CDR3 coding sequence is TGTGCCAGCAACTCGCGGATCACAGATACGCAGTATTTT. Amino acid sequence: CASNSRITDTQYF. J is TRBJ2-3 and V is TRBV2; D is unresolved. CDR3 length equals 13 residues. The germline CDR1 and CDR2 sequences are SNHLY and FYNNEI. The V end lost 7 bases, the J end lost 2 bases, and 10 bases lay between the germline ends.